The clone carrying this TCR beta chain was seen more than once but under ten times. The data were taken from a study of patients and donors after allogeneic stem cell transplantation. Germline CDR1 is SEHNR and CDR2 is FQNEAQ (reference sequence). The V gene end was trimmed by 5 bases and the J gene end by 1 base; junction bases not matched to a gene: 6. CDR3 length: 16 amino acids. TCRdb passed the RT-PCR reads through MiXCR, listing each CDR3 protein once. The sample lists 800,000 to 1,000,000 distinct CDR3 sequences, more than 15% occurring once. Sequencing was carried out using blood, either unsorted or a sorted T cell fraction (not recorded which). This TCR derives from a human donor who was either an allogeneic HSCT recipient or a stem cell or donor lymphocyte infusion donor (not recorded which). It is not recorded whose cells these are; they may come from a transplant donor. This chain uses TRBV7-9 with TRBJ2-2; 8 bases fit TRBD1. The CDR3 is CASSRGGTGNTGELFF. The CDR3 nucleotides read TGTGCCAGCAGCCGAGGCGGGACAGGGAACACCGGGGAGCTGTTTTTT.